The 15 T cell receptor beta chains given below trace back to one sample, sequenced in a study of Ad26.COV2.S vaccination and SARS-CoV-2 variants. This table comes from immunoSEQ multiplex PCR, and its TCRdb copy is limited to in-frame clones, with some not included. The sample records hundreds of thousands of clones, around four fifths being singletons. Treatment described: 15 to 20 received Ad26.COV2.S at low or high dose, single or two shots; several received placebo; per-sample allocation not given. Specimens were obtained on day 63 following the first vaccine or placebo injection. The specimen comprised peripheral blood, sampled in a trial of Ad26.COV2.S vaccine versus placebo. The receptors here all came from a person between 18 and 59 years old who received the Ad26.COV2.S COVID-19 vaccine or a placebo.

V gene TRBV4-1 combines with J gene TRBJ2-5; D may be TRBD1 (6 bases). The V gene lost 1 base and the J gene lost 4 bases, with 16 bases spanning the gap. This CDR3 contains 16 residues. The germline gives CDR1 MGHRA, CDR2 YSYEKL. CDR3 DNA sequence: TGCGCCAGCAGCCAAGGGTCCCTGGGGGCAGGAGAGACCCAGTACTTC. Its protein is CASSQGSLGAGETQYF.

This sequence joins TRBV9 and TRBJ2-2; D is ambiguous. The V end lost 3 bases, the J end lost 7 bases, and 4 bases lay between the germline ends. CDR1 is SGDLS and CDR2 is YYNGEE in the germline V gene. This CDR3 contains 11 residues. CDR3 sequence (DNA): TGTGCCAGCAGCGGAAGCGGGGAGCTGTTTTTT. It encodes CASSGSGELFF.

This clone was seen once. The genes are TRBV7-9 and TRBJ1-4; a weak D match, TRBD1 (5 bases). The germline gives CDR1 SEHNR, CDR2 FQNEAQ (reference sequence). The CDR3 extends over 14 amino acids. V was clipped by 1 base and J by 5 bases, with 8 bases between them. CDR3: CASSLGRGNEKLFF. CDR3 sequence (DNA): TGTGCCAGCAGCTTAGGGAGGGGAAATGAAAAACTGTTTTTT.

This chain links TRBV6-5 with TRBJ2-7, with D possibly TRBD1 on 6 matching bases. The CDR3 consists of 13 residues. Trimming took 6 bases from V and 4 from J, leaving 13 bases between them. The germline gives CDR1 MNHEY, CDR2 SVGAGI. CDR3 DNA sequence: TGTGCCAGCAGCACAGGGAGAAGGTACGAGCAGTACTTC. Translation: CASSTGRRYEQYF.

CDR3 DNA: TGTGCCAGCAGTTATCGACAGGGCTTCGAGCAGTACTTC. It specifies CASSYRQGFEQYF. This chain uses TRBV6-5 with TRBJ2-7, with 7 bases aligning to TRBD1. The germline V gene encodes CDR1 MNHEY and CDR2 SVGAGI. This CDR3 is built from 13 residues. Losses at the gene ends were 3 bases for V and 6 bases for J; bases not matched to a gene: 5.

This clone showed up just a few times. The chain carries TRBV28 and TRBJ1-5; 8 nucleotides match TRBD1. CDR1 and CDR2 from the germline V gene are MDHEN and SYDVKM. The CDR3 extends over 15 amino acids. The V gene end was trimmed by 3 bases and the J gene end by 4 bases; junction bases not matched to a gene: 5. This chain's CDR3 is CASSFQGAKNQPQHF. The CDR3 bases are TGTGCCAGCAGTTTCCAGGGGGCGAAGAATCAGCCCCAGCATTTT.

V usage is TRBV2 and J usage is TRBJ1-6, with a weak D call TRBD1 (5 bases). Deletions cut 1 base from V and 7 bases from J, with 11 bases between. This CDR3 is 15 amino acids long. Germline CDR1 and CDR2: SNHLY and FYNNEI. The CDR3 DNA follows: TGTGCCAGCAGTGAAGGGACACGGAGCAATTCACCCCTCCACTTT. Its protein is CASSEGTRSNSPLHF.

CDR3 in amino acids: CASSYNSGGGSNEQFF. DNA of the CDR3: TGTGCCAGCAGCTATAATAGCGGGGGAGGCTCCAATGAGCAGTTCTTC. The chain is built from TRBV11-2 and TRBJ2-1; 9 nucleotides agree with TRBD2. This CDR3 has 16 residues. V shed 4 bases and J 6 bases; nucleotides not matched to a gene: 10. In germline, CDR1 is SGHAT, CDR2 FQNNGV. The whole variable domain, filled in from reference TRBV11-2 and TRBJ2-1, reads EAGVAQSPRYKIIEKRQSVAFWCNPISGHATLYWYQQILGQGPKLLIQFQNNGVVDDSQLPKDRFSAERLKGVDSTLKIQPAKLEDSAVYLCASSYNSGGGSNEQFFGPGTRLTVL.

This clone occurred a few times. This chain uses TRBV27 with TRBJ2-3; maybe TRBD2 (5 bases). The V gene lost 5 bases and the J gene lost 10 bases, with 16 bases spanning the gap. From germline, CDR1 is MNHEY and CDR2 SMNVEV (reference sequence). The CDR3 has 13 residues. The CDR3 bases are TGTGCCAGCAGTCCTTTCATACCCGGGGCGCAGTATTTT. Translation: CASSPFIPGAQYF.

This chain links TRBV29-1 with TRBJ2-3; TRBD1 aligns across 8 bases. This CDR3 region has 17 residues. Trimming took 5 bases from V and 6 from J; bases not matched to a gene: 19. Germline CDR1 and CDR2: SQVTM and ANQGSEA. CDR3 in amino acids: CSVCGGTGDSRTDTQYF. The CDR3 bases are TGCAGCGTTTGCGGCGGGACAGGAGATTCTAGGACGGATACGCAGTATTTT.

The chain employs TRBV15 and TRBJ2-7; maybe TRBD1 (5 bases). V was pared by 2 bases and J by 4 bases, with 9 bases between. CDR3 length: 13 residues. Germline loops: CDR1 LNHNV, CDR2 YYDKDF (reference sequence). The chain's CDR3 is CATSRTRQYEQYF. In DNA form, the CDR3 reads TGTGCCACCAGCAGAACCAGACAGTACGAGCAGTACTTC. The complete variable domain, with remaining parts taken from reference TRBV15 and TRBJ2-7, reads DAMVIQNPRYQVTQFGKPVTLSCSQTLNHNVMYWYQQKSSQAPKLLFHYYDKDFNNEADTPDNFQSRRPNTSFCFLDIRSPGLGDTAMYLCATSRTRQYEQYFGPGTRLTVT.

This clone was detected only a few times. The chain uses TRBV5-1 and TRBJ2-7, with 11 bases identical to TRBD2. The CDR3 loop spans 20 amino acids. The V gene end was trimmed by 0 bases and the J gene end by 4 bases; junction bases not matched to a gene: 18. Germline V gives CDR1 SGHRS, CDR2 YFSETQ. CDR3 residues: CASSLVASVLAGAPGYEQYF. CDR3 nucleotides: TGCGCCAGCAGCTTGGTGGCCTCAGTACTAGCGGGGGCTCCAGGTTACGAGCAGTACTTC.

The genes are TRBV5-1 and TRBJ1-4; D is perhaps TRBD1 (5 bases). CDR3 size: 15 residues. Trimming took 4 bases from V and 5 from J, leaving 15 bases between them. Germline values: CDR1 SGHRS, CDR2 YFSETQ. CDR3 coding DNA: TGCGCCAGCAGCCTATCCGGGGCTGGGAATGAAAAACTGTTTTTT. Translated, it gives CASSLSGAGNEKLFF.

This sequence joins TRBV6-6 and TRBJ2-4; D not resolved. In germline, CDR1 is MNHNY, CDR2 SVGAGI (reference sequence). The CDR3 length is 16 residues. V dropped 2 bases and J dropped 2 bases, with 13 bases sitting between them. CDR3 loop: CASSYNPGEPKNIQYF. The DNA of the CDR3 is TGTGCCAGCAGTTACAATCCAGGCGAGCCCAAAAACATTCAGTACTTC.

This clone was observed a handful of times. This chain joins TRBV6-1 and TRBJ2-2, with TRBD1 as a possible D gene (6 bases). The germline V gene has CDR1 MNHNS and CDR2 SASEGT. This CDR3 is 18 amino acids long. The V end lost 3 bases, the J end lost 0 bases, and 17 bases lay between the germline ends. The CDR3 DNA reads TGTGCCAGCAGTGATTCTCGCCGGGACATCACGAACACCGGGGAGCTGTTTTTT. Its protein is CASSDSRRDITNTGELFF.